Listed here is a single TCR beta chain. Its antigen is undetermined. The CDR3 runs 18 residues. Germline CDR1 reads SGHTA; CDR2 reads FQGNSA. Trimming at V came to 5 bases and at J to 1 base, leaving 13 bases not matched to a gene. The entry originates in a study of cytomegalovirus exposure and HLA in healthy donors. Study-wide background: Earlier results showed 90 million to 130 million unique TCR beta sequences derived from roughly 180 million T cells.

The study, taken as a whole, reports: In vitro work confirmed that a few CMV-associated chains recognize CMV antigens.

Use of 60 Vbeta and 13 Jbeta primers characterized the PCR. Profiling relied on immunoSEQ multiplex PCR, and the TCRdb table lists in-frame clones only, not all of them. Of fewer than 200,000 clones listed, roughly three quarters are singletons. Though nominally healthy at sampling, donors likely had unrecorded immune exposures. The chain carries TRBV7-2 and TRBJ2-3; 9 bases match TRBD1. The origin of this receptor is a man between 60 and 70 years old in good health and CMV-seronegative. Input material: PBMCs. The CDR3, as DNA: TGTGCCAGCAGCCCCGCCCCCTACAGGGGGCGGGGCACAGATACGCAGTATTTT. Translated, it gives CASSPAPYRGRGTDTQYF.